This TCR beta chain comes out of a study of T cells in women clearing cervical HPV infection. On the study more broadly: Controls gave blood once infection was undetectable; cases at lesion identification. HLA type stays a possible confounder, typing being limited.

The protocol was immunoSEQ multiplex PCR, while the TCRdb copy is restricted to in-frame clones and leaves out a portion. The repertoire table contains 35,000 to 45,000 clones. HPV was found by MY09/MY11 PCR and dot-blot genotyping. Sequencing used blood buffy coat. This receptor was identified in a woman between 18 and 75 years old with a cervical HPV16 infection that either progressed to CIN3+ or cleared (not recorded which).

Here the CDR3 reads CASSLQAGGPGGELFF. The DNA read from the CDR3 is TGCGCCAGCAGCTTGCAAGCGGGAGGGCCTGGCGGGGAG. The rearrangement joins TRBV5-1 to TRBJ2-2; 10 nucleotides match TRBD2. Sequencing ends 3 residues short of the CDR3 end; the germline J gene provides the rest. This CDR3 contains 16 residues. J lost 7 bases, V lost 1 base, and 7 bases had no gene match. Germline CDR1 is SGHRS and CDR2 is YFSETQ. Full variable domain (rest looked up from reference TRBV5-1 and TRBJ2-2): KAGVTQTPRYLIKTRGQQVTLSCSPISGHRSVSWYQQTPGQGLQFLFEYFSETQRNKGNFPGRFSGRQFSNSRSEMNVSTLELGDSALYLCASSLQAGGPGGELFFGEGSRLTVL.